The clone carrying this TCR beta chain has at least ten counts. One end of the junction does not line up with germline, which may come from a read error. The germline CDR1 and CDR2 sequences are DFQATT and SNEGSKA (reference sequence). This CDR3 has 15 amino acids. The PBMCs had their origin in more than 9.5 ml of fresh peripheral blood. The entry originates in a study of T cells in Graves' hyperthyroidism and ophthalmopathy. Amplified regions were TCR beta CDR3 sequences from RNA transcripts. A set of HTBI primers served as the primers for a first-round RT-PCR of the TCR CDR3. TCRdb reanalysed the multiplex PCR reads using MiXCR and keeps one entry per CDR3 protein. The top ten clones hold under 15% of a sample with around 600,000 distinct CDR3 sequences, roughly 15% of them seen once.

This chain joins TRBV20-1 and TRBJ2-7; 10 bases agree with TRBD1. The sequence was collected from a woman aged 45-65 years with Graves' ophthalmopathy. The material sequenced was blood. The CDR3 region is CSGRDDWDRGYEQYF. The CDR3 nucleotides are TGCAGTGGTAGAGACGACTGGGACAGGGGATACGAGCAGTACTTC.